This record covers a single TCR beta chain. What it binds is not known. Full-length variable regions came from constant-region reverse primers plus semi-nested Nested Universal Primer A PCR. TCRdb analysed the 5' RACE reads with MiXCR anew, one entry per CDR3 protein. The profile shows more than 40,000 distinct CDR3 sequences, 29% of them singletons. Study findings and constraints: Greatest tumor Treg TCR overlap was with tumor naive CD4+ cells.

Memory CD4+ T cells were sorted as CD4+CD45RO+CD25- cells. This CDR3 contains 15 residues. The germline CDR1 and CDR2 sequences are SGDLS and YYNGEE. V was clipped by 4 bases and J by 2 bases, with 16 bases between them. Sample: memory CD4+ T cells sorted from a lymph node. Subset indicated: memory CD4+ T cells, CD4+CD45RO+CD25-. This chain links TRBV9 with TRBJ2-7; D could derive from TRBD1 or TRBD2 (7 bases each). This TCR was recovered from a female donor with breast cancer. This CDR3 is CASSFGQGGTYEQYF. The CDR3 DNA reads TGTGCCAGCAGCTTTGGGCAGGGGGGGACCTACGAGCAGTACTTC. The full variable domain, with the rest looked up from reference TRBV9 and TRBJ2-7, is DSGVTQTPKHLITATGQRVTLRCSPRSGDLSVYWYQQSLDQGLQFLIQYYNGEERAKGNILERFSAQQFPDLHSELNLSSLELGDSALYFCASSFGQGGTYEQYFGPGTRLTVT.